Given below is one T cell receptor beta chain in context. Its antigen is as yet unknown. The CDR3 spans 15 residues. CDR1 and CDR2 from the germline V gene are GTSNPN and SVGIG (reference sequence). The V gene end was trimmed by 8 bases and the J gene end by 5 bases; junction bases not matched to a gene: 14. The sample is drawn from a study of cytomegalovirus exposure and HLA in healthy donors. The PCR employed 60 Vbeta primers together with 13 Jbeta primers. Libraries were prepared by immunoSEQ multiplex PCR; TCRdb keeps only in-frame clonotypes and omits some of them. The sample has 200,000 to 250,000 clones; roughly 84% are singletons. Each of the donors was a healthy bone marrow donor. Donors counted as nominally healthy when sampled, yet unrecorded immune exposures were likely. Whole-study findings and limits: Rare sequences made up most TCRs, while some public TCRs were found in many donors. Immune exposure information comprised only CMV serostatus.

Material: PBMCs. This TCR came from a boy younger than 10 in good health and CMV-seronegative. V is TRBV30 and J is TRBJ2-3, with TRBD1 matching over 9 bases. CDR3 protein: CAGTTGTGYRDTQYF. The CDR3 DNA is TGTGCCGGAACCACCGGGACAGGGTACAGAGATACGCAGTATTTT.